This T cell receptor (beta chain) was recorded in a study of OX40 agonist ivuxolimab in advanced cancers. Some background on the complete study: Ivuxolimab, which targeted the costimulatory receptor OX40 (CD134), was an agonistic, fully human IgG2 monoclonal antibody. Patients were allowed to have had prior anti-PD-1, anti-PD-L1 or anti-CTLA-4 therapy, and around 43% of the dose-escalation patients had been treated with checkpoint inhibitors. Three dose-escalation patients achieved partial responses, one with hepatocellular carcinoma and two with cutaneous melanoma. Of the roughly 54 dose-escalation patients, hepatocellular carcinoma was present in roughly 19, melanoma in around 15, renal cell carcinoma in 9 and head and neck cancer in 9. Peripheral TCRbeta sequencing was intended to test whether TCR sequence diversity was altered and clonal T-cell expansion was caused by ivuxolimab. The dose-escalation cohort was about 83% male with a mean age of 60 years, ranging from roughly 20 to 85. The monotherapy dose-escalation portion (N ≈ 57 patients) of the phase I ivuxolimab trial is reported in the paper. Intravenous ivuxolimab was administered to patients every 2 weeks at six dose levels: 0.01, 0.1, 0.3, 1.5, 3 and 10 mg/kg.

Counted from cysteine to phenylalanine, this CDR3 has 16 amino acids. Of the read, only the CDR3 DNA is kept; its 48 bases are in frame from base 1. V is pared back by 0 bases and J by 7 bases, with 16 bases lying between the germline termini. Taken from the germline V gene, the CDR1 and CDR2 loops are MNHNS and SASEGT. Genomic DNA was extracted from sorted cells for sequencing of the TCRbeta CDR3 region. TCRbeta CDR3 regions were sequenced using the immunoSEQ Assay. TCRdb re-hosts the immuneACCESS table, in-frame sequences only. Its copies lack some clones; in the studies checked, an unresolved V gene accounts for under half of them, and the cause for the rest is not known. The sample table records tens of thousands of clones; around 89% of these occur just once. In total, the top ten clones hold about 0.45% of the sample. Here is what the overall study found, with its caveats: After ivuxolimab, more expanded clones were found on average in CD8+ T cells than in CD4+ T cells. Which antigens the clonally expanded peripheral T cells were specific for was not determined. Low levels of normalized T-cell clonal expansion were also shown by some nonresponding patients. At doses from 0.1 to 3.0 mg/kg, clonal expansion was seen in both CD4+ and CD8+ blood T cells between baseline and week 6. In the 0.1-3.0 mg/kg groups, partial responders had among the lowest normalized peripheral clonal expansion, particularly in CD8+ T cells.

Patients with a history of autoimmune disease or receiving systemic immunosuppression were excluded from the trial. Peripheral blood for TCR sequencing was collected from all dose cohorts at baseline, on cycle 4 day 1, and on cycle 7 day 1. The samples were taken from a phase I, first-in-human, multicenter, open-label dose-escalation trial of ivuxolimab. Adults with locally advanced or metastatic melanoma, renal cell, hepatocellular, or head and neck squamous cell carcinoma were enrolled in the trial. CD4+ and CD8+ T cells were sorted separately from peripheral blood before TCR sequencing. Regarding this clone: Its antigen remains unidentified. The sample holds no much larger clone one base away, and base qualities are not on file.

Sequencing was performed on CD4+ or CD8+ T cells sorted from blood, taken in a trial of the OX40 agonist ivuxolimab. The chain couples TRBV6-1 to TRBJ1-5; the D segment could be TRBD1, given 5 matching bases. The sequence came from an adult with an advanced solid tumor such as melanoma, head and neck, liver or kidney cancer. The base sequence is TGTGCCAGCAGTGAAGCGCTCACCCGGGAGGGGCAGCCCCAGCATTTT. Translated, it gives CASSEALTREGQPQHF.